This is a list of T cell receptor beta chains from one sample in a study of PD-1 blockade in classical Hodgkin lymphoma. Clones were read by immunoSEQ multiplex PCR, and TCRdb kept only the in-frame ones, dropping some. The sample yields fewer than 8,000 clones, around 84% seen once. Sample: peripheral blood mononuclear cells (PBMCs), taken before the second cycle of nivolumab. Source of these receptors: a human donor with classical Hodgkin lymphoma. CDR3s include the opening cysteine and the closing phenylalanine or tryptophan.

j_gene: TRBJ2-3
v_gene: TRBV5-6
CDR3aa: CASSLEDTQYF

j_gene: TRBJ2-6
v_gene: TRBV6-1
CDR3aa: CASSDRAFPGANVLTF

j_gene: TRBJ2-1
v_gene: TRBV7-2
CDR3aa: CASSLATSGTLSSYNEQFF

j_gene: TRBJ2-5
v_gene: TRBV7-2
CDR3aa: CASSPTLDLGTRETQYF

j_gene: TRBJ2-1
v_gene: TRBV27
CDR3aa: CASSLGFYNEQFF

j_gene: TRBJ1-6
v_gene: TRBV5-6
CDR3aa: CASSAGQNSPLHF

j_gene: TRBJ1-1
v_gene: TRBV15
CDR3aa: CATSRDPGDLNTEAFF

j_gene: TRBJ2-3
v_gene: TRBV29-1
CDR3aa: CSVDWLAGLGTDTQYF

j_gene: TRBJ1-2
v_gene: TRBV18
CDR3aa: CASSPPTTGLPSMGYTF

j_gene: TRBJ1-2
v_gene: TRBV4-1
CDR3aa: CASSQDPWQGGAGYTF

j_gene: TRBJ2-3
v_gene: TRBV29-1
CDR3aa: CSVEDPVGSDTQYF

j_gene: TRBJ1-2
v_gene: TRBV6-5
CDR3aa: CASSYSGTGLYGYTF

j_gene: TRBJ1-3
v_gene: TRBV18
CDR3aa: CASSPWSPTGSPFGNTIYF